This entry lists 23 T cell receptor beta chains sequenced from one sample in a study of vaccination effects on CD4 cells after COVID-19. Their target antigens are unknown. Measured with immunoSEQ multiplex PCR; TCRdb has only the in-frame clones, and not every one. The sample lists roughly 76,000 clones, 70% to 75% occurring once. ViraFEST assay sequencing came after antigen-specific CD4+ T cells were expanded with viral peptide pools. Scientists isolated CD4+ T cells after a roughly nine-day culture period ended. The sample consisted of CD4+ T cells from PBMCs cultured with HCoV-229E spike peptides, taken before COVID-19 vaccination. The receptors shown here come from a human donor who received a COVID-19 vaccine.

This chain uses TRBV15 with TRBJ1-5; perhaps TRBD1 as D (5 bases). The length of the CDR3 is 16 residues. With 0 bases removed from V and 7 bases from J, the gap between germline ends came to 16 bases. Germline V gene lookup returns CDR1 LNHNV and CDR2 YYDKDF (reference sequence). In nucleotides, the CDR3 is TGTGCCACCAGCAGAGATCTTCAGGGAAATGGACAGCCCCAGCATTTT. The encoded protein is CATSRDLQGNGQPQHF. The complete variable domain, with remaining parts taken from reference TRBV15 and TRBJ1-5, reads DAMVIQNPRYQVTQFGKPVTLSCSQTLNHNVMYWYQQKSSQAPKLLFHYYDKDFNNEADTPDNFQSRRPNTSFCFLDIRSPGLGDTAMYLCATSRDLQGNGQPQHFGDGTRLSIL.

The chain couples TRBV6-2 or TRBV6-3 to TRBJ2-7, with TRBD1 matching 9 bases. There are 19 residues in the CDR3. The germline CDR1 and CDR2 sequences are MNHEY and SVGEGT. The V segment lost 2 bases and the J segment 0 bases; nucleotides outside the gene matches: 14. CDR3 region: CASSYRNWGRTGDSYEQYV. DNA for the CDR3: TGTGCCAGCAGTTACCGGAACTGGGGTAGGACAGGGGACTCCTACGAGCAGTACGTC.

This clone was recorded a few times. CDR3 bases: TGTGCCAGCAGTAGCAGGGTTATCGGGGAGCTGTTTTTT. Amino acids: CASSSRVIGELFF. The chain has TRBV6-5 and TRBJ2-2; the D gene is possibly TRBD1 (5 bases). CDR1 is MNHEY and CDR2 is SVGAGI in the germline V gene. Between the trimmed V and J ends, which lost 5 bases and 7 bases, there was a span of 11 bases. The CDR3 is made up of 13 amino acids.

This sequence joins TRBV7-2 and TRBJ2-2; D is undetermined. Trimming took 2 bases from V and 1 from J, leaving 8 bases between them. The CDR3 is 15 amino acids. CDR1 is SGHTA, CDR2 FQGNSA, per germline. The CDR3 DNA is TGTGCCAGCAGCTTATACTCTCAGAACACCGGGGAGCTGTTTTTT. Residues: CASSLYSQNTGELFF.

This clone showed up just once. The V gene is TRBV13, the J gene TRBJ2-2; the D is unclear. The CDR3 runs to 16 residues. V was cut by 1 base and J by 3 bases, with 12 bases left in between. Germline loops: CDR1 PRHDT, CDR2 FYEKMQ (reference sequence). CDR3 nucleotide sequence: TGTGCCAGCAGCTTAGCTCGACATATAGACACCGGGGAGCTGTTTTTT. This codes for CASSLARHIDTGELFF.

This chain uses TRBV27 with TRBJ1-2, with TRBD1 as a possible D gene (5 bases). Trimming removed 10 bases from V and 1 base from J, with 7 bases in between. The CDR3 sequence is 11 residues long. The germline V gene encodes CDR1 MNHEY and CDR2 SMNVEV (reference sequence). CDR3 in amino acids: CATQGNYGYTF. DNA for the CDR3: TGTGCCACCCAGGGTAACTATGGCTACACCTTC.

The chain recombines TRBV19 with TRBJ2-4; 12 bases map to TRBD2. There are 18 residues in the CDR3. V lost 6 bases to trimming and J lost 0 bases; unmatched junction nucleotides: 9. CDR1 LNHDA and CDR2 SQIVND come from the germline V gene (reference sequence). In DNA, the CDR3 is TGTGCCAGTAGATACGGGACTAGCGGGTCCGCAGCCAAAAACATTCAGTACTTC. It is translated as CASRYGTSGSAAKNIQYF.

This chain links TRBV7-2 with TRBJ2-5, with D possibly TRBD1 on 6 matching bases. This CDR3 is 15 amino acids long. Germline CDR1 SGHTA, CDR2 FQGNSA. V was trimmed by 2 bases and J by 2 bases, leaving 12 bases between them. CDR3 nucleotide sequence: TGTGCCAGCAGCTTAATGGGACAAATTCAAGAGACCCAGTACTTC. Residues: CASSLMGQIQETQYF.

The V call is TRBV9, the J call TRBJ1-1; 7 bases agree with TRBD1. Unmatched junction bases numbered 11, after V lost 4 bases and J lost 2 bases. Germline V gives CDR1 SGDLS, CDR2 YYNGEE. This CDR3 spans 16 amino acids. CDR3 residues: CASSPTAGQPNTEAFF. CDR3 DNA sequence: TGTGCCAGCAGCCCCACTGCGGGACAGCCTAACACTGAAGCTTTCTTT.

This rearrangement joins TRBV19 to TRBJ2-7; TRBD2 matches 7 bases. The CDR3 is 13 residues long. With 5 bases clipped from V and 3 bases from J, the junction kept 4 bases outside the gene matches. Germline assignment: CDR1 LNHDA and CDR2 SQIVND (reference sequence). DNA for the CDR3: TGTGCCAGTAGTCGGGCTAGCGGCTACGAGCAGTACGTC. Encoded protein: CASSRASGYEQYV.

The chain combines TRBV5-1 with TRBJ2-1; no reliable D call. Germline values: CDR1 SGHRS, CDR2 YFSETQ. CDR3 length equals 13 residues. Trimming pared 0 bases from V and 5 bases from J, leaving 6 bases between. The chain's CDR3 is CASSLDGNNEQFF. CDR3 nucleotides: TGCGCCAGCAGCTTGGACGGAAACAATGAGCAGTTCTTC.

In DNA, the CDR3 is TGTGCCAGTAGTACCCCGGACAGAGTCTCTGGCTACACCTTC. Its translation: CASSTPDRVSGYTF. The chain carries TRBV19 and TRBJ1-2; maybe TRBD1 (6 bases). This CDR3 spans 14 amino acids. Germline CDR1 and CDR2: LNHDA and SQIVND (reference sequence). V lost 4 bases, J lost 7 bases, and 16 bases lay in between.

The V and J genes are TRBV9 and TRBJ2-2; no clear D. CDR3 size: 13 residues. The germline CDR1 and CDR2 sequences are SGDLS and YYNGEE. The V and J ends lost 3 bases and 5 bases respectively, with 8 bases between them. CDR3 bases: TGTGCCAGCAGCGGCTACGTTACCGGGGAGCTGTTTTTT. This gives the protein CASSGYVTGELFF.

This chain uses TRBV6-1 with TRBJ1-6; D is possibly TRBD1 (5 bases). This CDR3 region has 16 residues. The germline V gene has CDR1 MNHNS and CDR2 SASEGT. V was shortened by 3 bases and J by 9 bases, with 18 bases between the two germline ends. CDR3 sequence reads: CASSERRAGSFSPLHF. CDR3 nucleotide sequence: TGTGCCAGCAGTGAGCGACGAGCAGGGAGTTTTTCACCCCTCCACTTT.

This clone came up a few times. The gene calls are TRBV7-9 and TRBJ1-5; 10 bases fit TRBD1. The CDR3 extends over 16 amino acids. Trimming at V came to 3 bases and at J to 4 bases, leaving 6 bases not matched to a gene. Germline V gene lookup returns CDR1 SEHNR and CDR2 FQNEAQ (reference sequence). The CDR3 nucleotides read TGTGCCAGCAGCTTGACAGGGGGCGCAGGGAATCAGCCCCAGCATTTT. Encoded protein: CASSLTGGAGNQPQHF.

The chain employs TRBV7-9 and TRBJ1-2; 9 bases align to TRBD1. There are 16 residues in the CDR3. CDR1 SEHNR and CDR2 FQNEAQ come from the germline V gene (reference sequence). J was trimmed by 7 bases and V by 1 base; bases with no gene match: 10. The CDR3 region is CASSLVKTGGSSGYTF. The CDR3 DNA sequence: TGTGCCAGCAGCTTAGTGAAGACAGGGGGTTCTTCTGGCTACACCTTC.

The V call is TRBV5-1, the J call TRBJ2-5, with TRBD2 identical over 13 bases. The V gene's germline CDR1 is SGHRS and CDR2 YFSETQ. Trimming at V came to 3 bases and at J to 2 bases, leaving 1 base not matched to a gene. This CDR3 has 15 amino acids. This CDR3 is CASSSGLAGQETQYF. Here the CDR3 DNA reads TGCGCCAGCAGCTCGGGACTAGCGGGACAAGAGACCCAGTACTTC.

V usage is TRBV5-1 and J usage is TRBJ2-3; D is unclear. V lost 5 bases to trimming and J lost 2 bases, with 6 bases between them. Germline lookup yields CDR1 SGHRS and CDR2 YFSETQ. This CDR3 has 12 amino acids. Here the CDR3 reads CASRYHTDTQYF. DNA for the CDR3: TGCGCCAGCAGATACCACACAGATACGCAGTATTTT. The full variable domain, with the rest looked up from reference TRBV5-1 and TRBJ2-3, is KAGVTQTPRYLIKTRGQQVTLSCSPISGHRSVSWYQQTPGQGLQFLFEYFSETQRNKGNFPGRFSGRQFSNSRSEMNVSTLELGDSALYLCASRYHTDTQYFGPGTRLTVL.

This chain connects TRBV19 to TRBJ2-3; 7 bases map to TRBD1. With 5 bases clipped from V and 8 bases from J, the junction kept 16 bases outside the gene matches. Looked up from germline, CDR1 is LNHDA and CDR2 is SQIVND (reference sequence). CDR3 length: 16 amino acids. The CDR3 DNA reads as TGTGCCAGTAGTCCACAAACGGGACAGTCAATTCCTACGCAGTATTTT. Translated, it gives CASSPQTGQSIPTQYF.

Only a few counts were recorded for this clone. The chain combines TRBV5-8 with TRBJ1-1, with D perhaps TRBD1 (5 bases). With 7 bases removed from V and 2 bases from J, the gap between germline ends came to 12 bases. The CDR3 totals 13 residues. The germline V gene encodes CDR1 SGHTS and CDR2 YDEGEE. The CDR3 loop reads CASPGDGNTEAFF. CDR3 nucleotides: TGTGCCAGCCCCGGGGACGGAAACACTGAAGCTTTCTTT.

The chain links TRBV6-6 to TRBJ1-1; D might be TRBD1 (6 bases). V was shortened by 7 bases and J by 7 bases, with 13 bases between the two germline ends. Germline V gene data show CDR1 as MNHNY and CDR2 as SVGAGI (reference sequence). The CDR3 runs 12 residues. CDR3 sequence reads: CASIPIRGEAFF. The CDR3 DNA is TGTGCCAGCATCCCCATCAGGGGTGAAGCTTTCTTT.

The gene calls are TRBV11-2 and TRBJ1-4; D is uncertain. The V end lost 2 bases, the J end lost 8 bases, and 9 bases lay between the germline ends. The CDR3 covers 13 residues. The V gene's germline CDR1 is SGHAT and CDR2 FQNNGV. CDR3 DNA sequence: TGTGCCAGCAGCTTAAGACCGAGGGAAAAACTGTTTTTT. Translated, it gives CASSLRPREKLFF.

The V gene is TRBV18, the J gene TRBJ2-1; no firm D call. Per germline, CDR1 KGHSH and CDR2 LQKENI. V was cut by 6 bases and J by 3 bases, with 3 bases left in between. The CDR3 runs 11 residues. CDR3 sequence (DNA): TGTGCCAGCTCTGACTACAATGAGCAGTTCTTC. This codes for CASSDYNEQFF.